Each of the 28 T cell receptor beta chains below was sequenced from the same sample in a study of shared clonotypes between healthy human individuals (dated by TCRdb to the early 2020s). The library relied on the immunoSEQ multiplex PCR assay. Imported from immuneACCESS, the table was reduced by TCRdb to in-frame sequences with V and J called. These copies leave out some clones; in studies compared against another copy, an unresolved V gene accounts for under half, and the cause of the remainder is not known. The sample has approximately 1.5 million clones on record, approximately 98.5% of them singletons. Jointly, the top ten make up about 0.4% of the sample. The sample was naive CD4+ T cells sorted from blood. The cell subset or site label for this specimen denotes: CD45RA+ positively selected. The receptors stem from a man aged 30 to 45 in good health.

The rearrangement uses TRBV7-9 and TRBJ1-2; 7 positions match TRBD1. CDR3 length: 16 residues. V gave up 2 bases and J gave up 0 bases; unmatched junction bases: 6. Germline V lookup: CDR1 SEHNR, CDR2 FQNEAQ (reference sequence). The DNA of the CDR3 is TGTGCCAGCAGCTTATCGGGGGACAGCACTAACTATGGCTACACCTTC. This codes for CASSLSGDSTNYGYTF.

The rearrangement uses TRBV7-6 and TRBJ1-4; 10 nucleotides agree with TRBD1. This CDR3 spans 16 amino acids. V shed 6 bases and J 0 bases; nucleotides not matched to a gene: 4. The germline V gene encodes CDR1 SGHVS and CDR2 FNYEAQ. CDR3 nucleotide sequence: TGTGCCAGCAGACTCGGACAGGGGGCAACTAATGAAAAACTGTTTTTT. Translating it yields CASRLGQGATNEKLFF.

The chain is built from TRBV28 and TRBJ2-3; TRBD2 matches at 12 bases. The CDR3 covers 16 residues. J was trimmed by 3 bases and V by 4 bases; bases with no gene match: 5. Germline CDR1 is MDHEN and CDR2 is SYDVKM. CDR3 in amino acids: CASSSPGLAGTDTQYF. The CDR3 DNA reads TGTGCCAGCAGTTCCCCCGGACTAGCGGGAACAGATACGCAGTATTTT.

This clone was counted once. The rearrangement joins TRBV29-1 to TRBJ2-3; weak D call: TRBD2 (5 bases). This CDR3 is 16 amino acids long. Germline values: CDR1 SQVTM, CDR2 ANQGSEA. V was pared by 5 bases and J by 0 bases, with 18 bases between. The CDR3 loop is CSVQGQIGSSTDTQYF. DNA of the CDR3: TGCAGCGTTCAAGGCCAAATTGGGAGCAGCACAGATACGCAGTATTTT.

The CDR3 bases are TGTGCCAGCTGTGACAGATCTAACTATGGCTACACCTTC. It is translated as CASCDRSNYGYTF. The chain joins TRBV6-5 to TRBJ1-2, with a weak D call TRBD1 (5 bases). This CDR3 contains 13 residues. Germline CDR1 is MNHEY and CDR2 is SVGAGI. Trimming removed 8 bases from V and 0 bases from J, with 10 bases in between.

The CDR3 region is CASSDSPNQPQHF. As DNA, the CDR3 is TGTGCCAGCAGTGACTCTCCTAATCAGCCCCAGCATTTT. The rearrangement joins TRBV9 to TRBJ1-5; D gene unclear. Germline CDR1 reads SGDLS; CDR2 reads YYNGEE. The V and J ends lost 5 bases and 4 bases respectively, with 10 bases between them. The CDR3 has 13 residues.

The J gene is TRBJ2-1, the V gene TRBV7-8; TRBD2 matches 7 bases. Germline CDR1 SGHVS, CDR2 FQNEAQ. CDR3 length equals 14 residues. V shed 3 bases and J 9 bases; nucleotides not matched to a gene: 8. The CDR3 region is CASSLRELSTEQFF. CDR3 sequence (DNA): TGTGCCAGCAGCTTGCGGGAGCTGTCGACTGAGCAGTTCTTC.

CDR3 DNA sequence: TGCAGCGTTGGTAGGGATTTTCATGGCTACACCTTC. Protein sequence: CSVGRDFHGYTF. The chain links TRBV29-1 to TRBJ1-2; D is uncertain. Germline V gene sequence: CDR1 SQVTM, CDR2 ANQGSEA. V lost 4 bases and J lost 6, with 12 bases in between. This CDR3 has 12 residues.

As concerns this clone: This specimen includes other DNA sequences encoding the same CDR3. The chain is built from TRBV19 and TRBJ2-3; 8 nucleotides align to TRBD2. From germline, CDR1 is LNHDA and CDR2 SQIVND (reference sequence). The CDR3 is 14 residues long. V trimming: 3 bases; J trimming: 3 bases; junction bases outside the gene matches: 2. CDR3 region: CASSISGSTDTQYF. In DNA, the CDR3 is TGTGCCAGTAGTATCAGCGGGAGTACAGATACGCAGTATTTT. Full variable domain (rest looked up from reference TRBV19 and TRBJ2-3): DGGITQSPKYLFRKEGQNVTLSCEQNLNHDAMYWYRQDPGQGLRLIYYSQIVNDFQKGDIAEGYSVSREKKESFPLTVTSAQKNPTAFYLCASSISGSTDTQYFGPGTRLTVL.

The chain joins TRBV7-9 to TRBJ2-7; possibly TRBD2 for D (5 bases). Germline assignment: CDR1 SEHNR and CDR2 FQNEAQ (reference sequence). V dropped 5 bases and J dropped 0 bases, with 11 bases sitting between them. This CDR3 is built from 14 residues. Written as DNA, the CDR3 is TGTGCCAGCAGCGAGCGGACCGTCTCCTACGAGCAGTACTTC. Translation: CASSERTVSYEQYF.

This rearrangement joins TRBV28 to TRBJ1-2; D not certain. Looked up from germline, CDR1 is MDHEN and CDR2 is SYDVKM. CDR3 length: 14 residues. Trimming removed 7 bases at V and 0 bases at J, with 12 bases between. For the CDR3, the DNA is TGTGCCAGCAATAGTGAGCGGACTAACTATGGCTACACCTTC. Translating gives CASNSERTNYGYTF.

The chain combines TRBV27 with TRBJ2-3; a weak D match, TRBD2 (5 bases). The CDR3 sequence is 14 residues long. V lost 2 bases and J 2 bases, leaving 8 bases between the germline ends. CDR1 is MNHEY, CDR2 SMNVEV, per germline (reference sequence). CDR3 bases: TGTGCCAGCAGTTTAGGACTCAACACAGATACGCAGTATTTT. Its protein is CASSLGLNTDTQYF.

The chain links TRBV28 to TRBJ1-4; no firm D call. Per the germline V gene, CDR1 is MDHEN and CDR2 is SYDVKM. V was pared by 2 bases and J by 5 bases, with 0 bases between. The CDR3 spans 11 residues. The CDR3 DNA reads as TGTGCCAGCAGTTTAAATGAAAAACTGTTTTTT. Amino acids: CASSLNEKLFF.

The CDR3 sequence is CASSLVAGGVKTQYF. The CDR3 bases are TGTGCCAGCAGCCTTGTAGCGGGAGGGGTGAAGACCCAGTACTTC. The genes are TRBV7-9 and TRBJ2-5; 11 positions match TRBD2. Germline V gene lookup returns CDR1 SEHNR and CDR2 FQNEAQ (reference sequence). V was pared by 5 bases and J by 6 bases, with 8 bases of the junction left unmatched. The CDR3 totals 15 residues.

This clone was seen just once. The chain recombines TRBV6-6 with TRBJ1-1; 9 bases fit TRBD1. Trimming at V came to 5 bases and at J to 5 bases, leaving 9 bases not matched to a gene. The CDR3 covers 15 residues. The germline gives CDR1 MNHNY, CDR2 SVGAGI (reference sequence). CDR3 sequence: CASSRDRGLVTEAFF. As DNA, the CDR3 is TGTGCCAGCAGTCGAGACAGGGGGTTGGTAACTGAAGCTTTCTTT.

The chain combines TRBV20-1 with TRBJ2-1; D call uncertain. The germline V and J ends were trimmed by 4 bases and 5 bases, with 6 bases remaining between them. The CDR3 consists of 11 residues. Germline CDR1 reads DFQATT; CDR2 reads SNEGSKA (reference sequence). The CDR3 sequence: CSANADNEQFF. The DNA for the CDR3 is TGCAGTGCTAACGCGGACAATGAGCAGTTCTTC.

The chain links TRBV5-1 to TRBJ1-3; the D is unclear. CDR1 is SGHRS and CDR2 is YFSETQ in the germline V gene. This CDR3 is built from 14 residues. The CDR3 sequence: CAWGPNGPGNTIYF. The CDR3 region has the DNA TGCGCTTGGGGTCCGAACGGCCCTGGAAACACCATATATTTT.

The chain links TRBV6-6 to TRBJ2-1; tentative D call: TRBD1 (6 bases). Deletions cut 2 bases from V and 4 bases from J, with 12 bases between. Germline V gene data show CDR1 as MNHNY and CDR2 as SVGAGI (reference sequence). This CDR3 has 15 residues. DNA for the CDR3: TGTGCCAGCAGTTACCTAGGGGGATCATACAATGAGCAGTTCTTC. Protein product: CASSYLGGSYNEQFF.

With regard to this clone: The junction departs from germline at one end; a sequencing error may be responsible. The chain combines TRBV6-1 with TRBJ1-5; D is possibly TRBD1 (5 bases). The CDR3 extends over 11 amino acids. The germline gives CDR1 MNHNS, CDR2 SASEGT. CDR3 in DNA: TGTGCCAGCAGAGAAGGTCGGGGGAACCATTTT. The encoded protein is CASREGRGNHF.

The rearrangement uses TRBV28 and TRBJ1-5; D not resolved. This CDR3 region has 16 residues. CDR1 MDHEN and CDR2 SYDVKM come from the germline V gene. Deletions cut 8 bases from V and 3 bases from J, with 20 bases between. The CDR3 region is CASSTPGPGSNQPQHF. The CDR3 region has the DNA TGTGCCAGCTCGACGCCGGGTCCCGGGTCCAATCAGCCCCAGCATTTT.

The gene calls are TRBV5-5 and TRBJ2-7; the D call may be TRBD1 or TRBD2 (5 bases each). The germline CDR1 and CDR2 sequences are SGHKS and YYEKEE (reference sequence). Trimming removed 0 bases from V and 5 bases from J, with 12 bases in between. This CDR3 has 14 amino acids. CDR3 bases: TGTGCCAGCAGCTTGGAGGTGGGGCGGGACGAGCAGTACTTC. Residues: CASSLEVGRDEQYF.

DNA of the CDR3: TGTGCCAGCAACTACCTGGAGACCCAGTACTTC. Encoded protein: CASNYLETQYF. The chain is built from TRBV28 and TRBJ2-5; D is ambiguous. V shed 7 bases and J shed 5 bases, with 8 bases lying between them. The length of the CDR3 is 11 residues. Germline V gene sequence: CDR1 MDHEN, CDR2 SYDVKM.

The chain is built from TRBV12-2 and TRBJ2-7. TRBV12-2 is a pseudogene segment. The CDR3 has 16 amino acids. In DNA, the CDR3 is TGTGCAAGTCGTAACATGGGAATCCTATTCCCCTACGAGCAGTACTTC. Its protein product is CASRNMGILFPYEQYF.

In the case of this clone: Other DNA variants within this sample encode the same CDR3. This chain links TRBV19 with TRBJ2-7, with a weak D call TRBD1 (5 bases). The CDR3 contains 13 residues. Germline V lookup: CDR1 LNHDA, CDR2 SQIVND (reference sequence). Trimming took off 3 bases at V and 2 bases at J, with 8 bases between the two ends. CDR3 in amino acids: CASSIGHTYEQYF. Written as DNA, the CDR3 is TGTGCCAGTAGTATTGGACATACCTACGAGCAGTACTTC.

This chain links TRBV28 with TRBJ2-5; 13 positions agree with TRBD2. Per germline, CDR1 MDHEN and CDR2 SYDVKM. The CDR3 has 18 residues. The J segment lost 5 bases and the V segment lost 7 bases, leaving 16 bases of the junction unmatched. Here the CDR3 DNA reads TGTGCCAGCACTAAAGGGATCACTAGCGGGAGGGCTTCGGAGACCCAGTACTTC. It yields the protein CASTKGITSGRASETQYF. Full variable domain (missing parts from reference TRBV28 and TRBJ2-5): DVKVTQSSRYLVKRTGEKVFLECVQDMDHENMFWYRQDPGLGLRLIYFSYDVKMKEKGDIPEGYSVSREKKERFSLILESASTNQTSMYLCASTKGITSGRASETQYFGPGTRLLVL.

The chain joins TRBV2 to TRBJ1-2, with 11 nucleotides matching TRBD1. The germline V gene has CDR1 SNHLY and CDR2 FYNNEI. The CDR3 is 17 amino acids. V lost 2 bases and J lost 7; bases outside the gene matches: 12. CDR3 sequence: CASSERDRGYTPRGYTF. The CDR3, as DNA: TGTGCCAGCAGTGAAAGGGACAGGGGGTATACTCCTCGTGGCTACACCTTC.

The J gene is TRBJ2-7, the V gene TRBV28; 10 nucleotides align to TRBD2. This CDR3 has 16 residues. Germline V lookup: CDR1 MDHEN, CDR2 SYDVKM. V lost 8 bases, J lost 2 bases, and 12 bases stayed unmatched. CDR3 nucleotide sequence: TGTGCCAGCGGGACCTCTTGGACTAGCGGTACCTACGAGCAGTACTTC. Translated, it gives CASGTSWTSGTYEQYF.

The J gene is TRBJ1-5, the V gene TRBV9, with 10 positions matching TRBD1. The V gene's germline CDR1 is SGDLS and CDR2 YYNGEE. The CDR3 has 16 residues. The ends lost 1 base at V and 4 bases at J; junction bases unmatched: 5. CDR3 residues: CASSVQDRGGNQPQHF. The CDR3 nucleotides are TGTGCCAGCAGCGTACAGGACAGGGGGGGTAATCAGCCCCAGCATTTT.